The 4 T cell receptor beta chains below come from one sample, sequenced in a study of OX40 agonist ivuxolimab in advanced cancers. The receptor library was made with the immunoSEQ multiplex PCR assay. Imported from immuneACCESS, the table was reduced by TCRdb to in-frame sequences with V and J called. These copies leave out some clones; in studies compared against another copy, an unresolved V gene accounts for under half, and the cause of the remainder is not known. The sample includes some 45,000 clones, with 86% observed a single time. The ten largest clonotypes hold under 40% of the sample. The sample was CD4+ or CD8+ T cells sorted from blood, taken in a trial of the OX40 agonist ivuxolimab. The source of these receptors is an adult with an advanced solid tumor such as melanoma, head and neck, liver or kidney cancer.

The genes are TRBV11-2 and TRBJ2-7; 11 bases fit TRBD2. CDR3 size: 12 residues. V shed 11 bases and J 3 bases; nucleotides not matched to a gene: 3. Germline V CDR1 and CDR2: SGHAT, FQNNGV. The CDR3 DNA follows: TGTGCCGGGACTAGCGGTGACTACGAGCAGTACTTC. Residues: CAGTSGDYEQYF.

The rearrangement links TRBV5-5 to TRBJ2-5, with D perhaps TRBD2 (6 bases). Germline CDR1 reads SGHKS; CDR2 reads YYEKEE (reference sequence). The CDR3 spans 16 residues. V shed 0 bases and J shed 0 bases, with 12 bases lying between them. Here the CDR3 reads CASSLGSGINQETQYF. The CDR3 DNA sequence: TGTGCCAGCAGCTTGGGTAGCGGAATTAACCAAGAGACCCAGTACTTC.

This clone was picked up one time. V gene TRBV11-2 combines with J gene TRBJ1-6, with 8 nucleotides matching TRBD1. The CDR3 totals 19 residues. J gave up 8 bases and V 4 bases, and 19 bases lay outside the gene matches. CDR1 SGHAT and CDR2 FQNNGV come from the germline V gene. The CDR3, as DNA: TGTGCCAGCAGCTCCACCCAGAGGAAGGGGACAGGTCGGGATTCACCCCTCCACTTT. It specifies CASSSTQRKGTGRDSPLHF.

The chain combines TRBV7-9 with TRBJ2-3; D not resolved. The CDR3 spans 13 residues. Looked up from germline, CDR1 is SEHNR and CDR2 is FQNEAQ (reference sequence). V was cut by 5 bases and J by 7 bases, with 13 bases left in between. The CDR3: CASSAPVLNTQYF. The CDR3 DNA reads TGTGCCAGCAGCGCCCCTGTTCTGAATACGCAGTATTTT. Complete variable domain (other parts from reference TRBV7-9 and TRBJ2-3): DTGVSQNPRHKITKRGQNVTFRCDPISEHNRLYWYRQTLGQGPEFLTYFQNEAQLEKSRLLSDRFSAERPKGSFSTLEIQRTEQGDSAMYLCASSAPVLNTQYFGPGTRLTVL.